This entry concerns a single TCR beta chain. This entry comes from a study of blood T cell repertoires in COVID-19. Study-wide background: The United States, Italy and Spain supplied acute and convalescent COVID-19 samples. Nucleic acid was either cDNA or gDNA, and it came from T cells, B-cell-depleted T cells, or PBMCs.

V shed 3 bases, J shed 8 bases, and the junction held 5 bases outside the gene matches. Germline lookup yields CDR1 KGHDR and CDR2 SFDVKD. This CDR3 has 15 residues. Produced via immunoSEQ multiplex PCR; TCRdb's table is partial and in-frame only. Here the sample spans about 160,000 clones, about 85% being singletons. What was sequenced was peripheral blood. This TCR came from a woman in her 50s with COVID-19, enrolled during active disease. The V and J genes are TRBV24-1 and TRBJ2-1, with 11 bases identical to TRBD1. DNA for the CDR3: TGTGCCACCAGTGATGGGACAGGGGGGTGGGATGAGCAGTTCTTC. Translated: CATSDGTGGWDEQFF.